The clone carrying this TCR beta chain was seen a few times. TCRdb redid the calling of the RT-PCR reads with MiXCR, one entry per CDR3 protein. Among some 800,000 distinct CDR3 sequences listed, 20% to 25% were seen once. This record comes from a study of response to subunit inactivated influenza vaccine. The junction had 10 bases not matched to a gene; V was cut back by 2 bases and J by 6 bases. CDR3 length: 17 amino acids. Per the germline V gene, CDR1 is SGHTA and CDR2 is FQGNSA. The sequence derives from a man in his fifties who received an inactivated influenza vaccine. This specimen was PBMCs from blood, taken around 5 days after vaccination. The rearrangement links TRBV7-2 to TRBJ2-3; 11 bases match TRBD2. The CDR3 nucleotides are TGTGCCAGCAGCTTATCTTATAGCGGGAGGGAAGGTGATACGCAGTATTTT. As protein: CASSLSYSGREGDTQYF.